This note documents a single T cell receptor beta chain sequence. The participants were between about 18 and 90 years old and came from about two dozen US areas. Cohorts were determined from participant-reported clinical history. A COVID-19 case had been met by exposed participants during the 2 weeks before study entry. This specimen comes from a study of blood T cell repertoires in COVID-19. Original processing methods: Scientists estimated how many nucleated cells there were by amplifying reference gene primers. Measured with immunoSEQ multiplex PCR; TCRdb has only the in-frame clones, and not every one. Clone size and the V and J calls come from that table; the DNA yielded D and trimming. The repertoire holds around 200,000 clones, with 75% to 90% as singletons. With 0 bases removed from V and 7 bases from J, the gap between germline ends came to 13 bases. This CDR3 is built from 15 residues. From germline, CDR1 is SNHLY and CDR2 FYNNEI.

This chain uses TRBV2 with TRBJ1-5; possible D gene TRBD1, 5 bases. This TCR was sampled from a woman under 40 who had been exposed to COVID-19. The sequenced sample was PBMCs or T cells enriched from blood (not recorded which). CDR3 sequence reads: CASSEAARGWQPQHF. Here the CDR3 DNA reads TGTGCCAGCAGTGAAGCGGCTAGGGGTTGGCAGCCCCAGCATTTT. The complete variable domain, with remaining parts taken from reference TRBV2 and TRBJ1-5, reads EPEVTQTPSHQVTQMGQEVILRCVPISNHLYFYWYRQILGQKVEFLVSFYNNEISEKSEIFDDQFSVERPDGSNFTLKIRSTKLEDSAMYFCASSEAARGWQPQHFGDGTRLSIL.